The 10 T cell receptor beta chains below were found in one sample sequenced in a study of blood T cell repertoires in COVID-19. Repertoires were generated with immunoSEQ multiplex PCR, while TCRdb's copy carries only in-frame clones and drops some. The sample carries about 240,000 clones, about nine tenths recorded once. Sequenced material: peripheral blood. The receptors stem from a man between 60 and 70 years old who had recovered from COVID-19.

This clone was counted only a few times. J is TRBJ2-5 and V is TRBV18; D is perhaps TRBD1 (5 bases). Germline CDR1 and CDR2: KGHSH and LQKENI. The CDR3 has 16 residues. The V end lost 2 bases, the J end lost 4 bases, and 17 bases lay between the germline ends. For the CDR3, the DNA is TGTGCCAGCTCACCAGAAACCCCAGGGCGCTTAGAGACCCAGTACTTC. It yields the protein CASSPETPGRLETQYF.

The chain has TRBV27 and TRBJ2-2, with a tentative D call TRBD2 (7 bases). Germline loops: CDR1 MNHEY, CDR2 SMNVEV (reference sequence). The CDR3 contains 16 residues. Trimming took off 0 bases at V and 4 bases at J, with 12 bases between the two ends. CDR3 nucleotide sequence: TGTGCCAGCAGTTTATCCGGGGGGCTCGGCACCGGGGAGCTGTTTTTT. Its translation is CASSLSGGLGTGELFF.

The genes are TRBV20-1 and TRBJ1-6, with D possibly TRBD1 on 5 matching bases. The CDR3 is 13 residues long. Trimming left V 3 bases short and J 10 bases short, with 13 bases between. CDR1 DFQATT and CDR2 SNEGSKA come from the germline V gene (reference sequence). The CDR3 loop is CSASGRVFSPLHF. The CDR3 nucleotides are TGCAGTGCTAGTGGCAGGGTGTTCTCACCCCTCCACTTT.

The rearrangement uses TRBV12-5 and TRBJ1-3; no clear D gene. Germline lookup yields CDR1 LGHNT and CDR2 FRNRAP. Trimming pared 2 bases from V and 0 bases from J, leaving 17 bases between. The CDR3 contains 18 residues. CDR3 bases: TGTGCTAGTGGTTTGTACCAGGCAGGCTTATACTCTGGAAACACCATATATTTT. Protein sequence: CASGLYQAGLYSGNTIYF. The whole variable domain, filled in from reference TRBV12-5 and TRBJ1-3, reads DARVTQTPRHKVTEMGQEVTMRCQPILGHNTVFWYRQTMMQGLELLAYFRNRAPLDDSGMPKDRFSAEMPDATLATLKIQPSEPRDSAVYFCASGLYQAGLYSGNTIYFGEGSWLTVV.

The chain has TRBV9 and TRBJ2-3, with D possibly being TRBD1 (6 bases). Germline CDR1 reads SGDLS; CDR2 reads YYNGEE. CDR3 length: 15 amino acids. The V and J ends lost 3 bases and 2 bases respectively, with 13 bases between them. The CDR3 DNA reads as TGTGCCAGCAGCGCTCCGGGACACCTCACAGATACGCAGTATTTT. Protein product: CASSAPGHLTDTQYF.

The CDR3 spells CASSLGVLLPRETQYF. As DNA, the CDR3 is TGCGCCAGCAGCTTGGGTGTGCTGTTACCGAGAGAGACCCAGTACTTC. V is TRBV5-1 and J is TRBJ2-5; no firm D call. The CDR3 is 16 amino acids. Germline values: CDR1 SGHRS, CDR2 YFSETQ. V lost 0 bases, J lost 4 bases, and 16 bases lay in between. Variable domain in full (rest from reference TRBV5-1 and TRBJ2-5): KAGVTQTPRYLIKTRGQQVTLSCSPISGHRSVSWYQQTPGQGLQFLFEYFSETQRNKGNFPGRFSGRQFSNSRSEMNVSTLELGDSALYLCASSLGVLLPRETQYFGPGTRLLVL.

V and J are TRBV3-1 (or the pseudogene TRBV3-2) and TRBJ1-1; unclear D gene. The V gene's germline CDR1 is LGHDT and CDR2 YNNKEL (reference sequence). Trimming removed 4 bases at V and 3 bases at J, with 12 bases between. This CDR3 spans 14 amino acids. The CDR3 region is CASSPGRRDTEAFF. The CDR3 DNA follows: TGTGCCAGCAGCCCAGGTAGGAGGGACACTGAAGCTTTCTTT.

J is TRBJ2-1 and V is TRBV7-9, with 11 bases aligning to TRBD2. The CDR3 is 15 residues long. The V and J ends lost 3 bases and 9 bases, in that order; junction bases with no gene match: 7. Germline V gives CDR1 SEHNR, CDR2 FQNEAQ (reference sequence). CDR3 loop: CASSFSSSGGTEQFF. In DNA, the CDR3 is TGTGCCAGCAGCTTTTCGTCTAGCGGGGGGACTGAGCAGTTCTTC.

This rearrangement joins TRBV30 to TRBJ1-4; TRBD1 matches at 7 bases. This CDR3 is 14 amino acids long. V shed 0 bases and J 8 bases; nucleotides not matched to a gene: 6. Germline CDR1 reads GTSNPN; CDR2 reads SVGIG (reference sequence). CDR3 sequence reads: CAWSVKGAGEKLFF. The CDR3 bases are TGTGCCTGGAGTGTAAAGGGGGCTGGGGAAAAACTGTTTTTT.

CDR3 amino acids: CAVQGMNQPQHF. CDR3 bases: TGTGCCGTGCAGGGGATGAATCAGCCCCAGCATTTT. The chain is built from TRBV6-6 and TRBJ1-5; maybe TRBD1 (6 bases). Germline values: CDR1 MNHNY, CDR2 SVGAGI (reference sequence). V was trimmed by 11 bases and J by 4 bases, leaving 12 bases between them. CDR3 length: 12 residues.